Listed below are T cell receptor beta chains from one sample, sequenced in a study of response to subunit inactivated influenza vaccine. TCRdb recomputed calls from the RT-PCR reads with MiXCR, one row per CDR3 protein. The table lists hundreds of thousands of distinct CDR3 sequences, approximately 14% of them singletons. Here the sequenced sample was PBMCs from blood, taken roughly 12 days after vaccination. The receptors shown here come from a man aged 45-65 years who received an inactivated influenza vaccine. Both conserved end residues are part of each CDR3. A D gene is named only where the DNA matches it firmly. Rows may omit the clone size; those that give it use once, few, many or a size class.

TRBD1	TRBV6-6	.	TRBJ1-2	CASSTRDRGGRNTF	TGTGCCAGCAGTACCCGGGACAGGGGAGGTCGGAACACCTTC
.	TRBV3-1	.	TRBJ2-1	CASSLKAYNEQFF	TGTGCCAGCAGCCTTAAAGCGTACAATGAGCAGTTCTTC
.	TRBV5-6	few	TRBJ1-1	CASSHLGGGTEAFF	TGTGCCAGCAGCCATCTCGGAGGGGGCACTGAAGCTTTCTTT
.	TRBV5-5	.	TRBJ2-5	CASTGSGVKTQYF	TGTGCCAGCACCGGCTCGGGGGTGAAGACCCAGTACTTC
TRBD1	TRBV9	.	TRBJ2-2	CATTGGANTGELFF	TGTGCCACTACAGGGGGTGCGAACACCGGGGAGCTGTTTTTT
TRBD1	TRBV28	.	TRBJ2-5	CASSETGGTGPTRETQYF	TGTGCCAGCAGCGAAACAGGGGGAACAGGTCCCACAAGAGAGACCCAGTACTTC
.	TRBV15	many	TRBJ2-7	CATSRQGQTYEQYF	TGTGCCACCAGCAGGCAAGGACAGACCTACGAGCAGTACTTC
TRBD2	TRBV28	.	TRBJ2-1	CASSLGLAGGQFF	TGTGCCAGCAGCCTCGGACTAGCGGGAGGGCAGTTCTTC
.	TRBV6-5	many	TRBJ2-7	CASSYTGTHYEQYF	TGTGCCAGCAGTTACACTGGGACCCACTACGAGCAGTACTTC
.	TRBV2	.	TRBJ2-3	CASSELGRESNTQYF	TGTGCCAGCAGTGAATTGGGCCGGGAGTCGAATACGCAGTATTTT
.	TRBV12-3/TRBV12-4	few	TRBJ2-7	CASSTSSRQYF	TGTGCCAGCAGTACAAGTTCCCGGCAGTACTTC
.	TRBV12-3/TRBV12-4	few	TRBJ2-1	CASSPTSISYNEQFF	TGTGCCAGCAGCCCGACTTCTATCTCCTACAATGAGCAGTTCTTC
TRBD2	TRBV12-3/TRBV12-4	.	TRBJ2-5	CASSPPGLDGETQYF	TGTGCCAGCAGTCCTCCGGGACTAGATGGGGAGACCCAGTACTTC
.	TRBV4-3	few	TRBJ2-5	CASSQDGQTQYF	TGCGCCAGCAGCCAAGATGGGCAGACCCAGTACTTC
.	TRBV5-1	few	TRBJ2-7	CASSLRGVSEQYF	TGCGCCAGCAGCTTGAGGGGTGTAAGCGAGCAGTACTTC
.	TRBV11-2	.	TRBJ1-1	CASSLRGTNRATEAFF	TGTGCCAGCAGCTTAAGGGGTACCAACAGGGCCACTGAAGCTTTCTTT
.	TRBV6-2/TRBV6-3	.	TRBJ2-1	CASTPGRTLSYNEQFF	TGTGCCAGCACCCCGGGACGGACCCTTTCCTACAATGAGCAGTTCTTC
.	TRBV7-3	.	TRBJ2-7	CASSLVHGYPYEQYF	TGTGCCAGCAGCTTAGTCCACGGGTATCCCTACGAGCAGTACTTC
.	TRBV9	few	TRBJ2-7	CASSVEASRYEQYF	TGTGCCAGCAGCGTAGAAGCGAGTAGGTACGAGCAGTACTTC